The TCR beta chain described here comes from a study of brain T cells in children with intractable seizures. With 6 bases removed from V and 0 bases from J, the gap between germline ends came to 9 bases. Germline V gene data show CDR1 as LNHNV and CDR2 as YYDKDF (reference sequence). The CDR3 runs to 14 residues. General study results and limits: Pre- and post-surgery blood differed in depth, so pre-surgery absences may be undersampling. Patients' HCMV serostatus was unknown; virus specificity rests on CDR3 similarity alone.

Time point: blood from clinic visit 5 months post-surgery; TSC patient then seizure free. The sequenced cases were selected for having the highest brain T cell transcript signatures. Before surgery, patients took at least one anti-epileptic drug. TCRdb's table, derived via immunoSEQ multiplex PCR, lists solely in-frame clones and lacks some. This table has approximately 330,000 clones, roughly 93% appearing once. Concerning this clone: The antigen is unknown.

This receptor was taken from a boy under two years old with tuberous sclerosis and intractable seizures. The J gene is TRBJ1-5, the V gene TRBV15, with a weak D call TRBD1 (5 bases). The input for sequencing was peripheral blood, taken about 5 months after surgery. The CDR3: CATRDTYSNQPQHF. In DNA, the CDR3 is TGTGCCACCAGGGACACCTATAGCAATCAGCCCCAGCATTTT.